This note documents a single T cell receptor beta chain sequence. The data are from a study of control samples from healthy donors and cancer patients. This CDR3 has 13 amino acids. V was clipped by 4 bases and J by 2 bases, with 8 bases between them. Profiled with immunoSEQ multiplex PCR; TCRdb holds only in-frame clones, not every one. The sample gives some 120,000 clones, around 86% of which show up once; about 8.7% is in the top ten. The V and J genes are TRBV12-3 or TRBV12-4 and TRBJ1-1; no definite D call. This clonotype was sampled from a man aged 40-49 years in good health. The sample was blood. As DNA, the CDR3 is TGTGCCAGCAGTTGGCAGCCTAACACTGAAGCTTTCTTT. Translation gives CASSWQPNTEAFF.